The next 3 T cell receptor beta chains were all read from a single sample in a study of OX40 agonist ivuxolimab in advanced cancers. TCRdb's copy holds only in-frame clones and misses some; the assay was immunoSEQ multiplex PCR. The table lists around 58,000 clones, approximately 90% of them singletons. This specimen was CD4+ or CD8+ T cells sorted from blood, taken in a trial of the OX40 agonist ivuxolimab. These receptors came from an adult with an advanced solid tumor such as melanoma, head and neck, liver or kidney cancer.

The chain uses TRBV6-5 and TRBJ2-7; D tentatively reads TRBD1 or TRBD2 (5 bases each). Germline V lookup: CDR1 MNHEY, CDR2 SVGAGI. The length of the CDR3 is 14 residues. The V end was cut by 6 bases, the J end by 2 bases, with 14 bases between. The DNA for the CDR3 is TGTGCCAGCAGCCGGGGCCCTGGACCCTACGAGCAGTACTTC. Encoded protein: CASSRGPGPYEQYF.

V and J are TRBV5-5 and TRBJ1-3; D unclear. CDR3 length: 13 residues. Germline CDR1 SGHKS, CDR2 YYEKEE (reference sequence). Trimming removed 7 bases from V and 0 bases from J, with 8 bases in between. The DNA for the CDR3 is TGTGCCAGCGAACAGCACTCTGGAAACACCATATATTTT. This sequence encodes CASEQHSGNTIYF. Full variable domain (missing parts from reference TRBV5-5 and TRBJ1-3): DAGVTQSPTHLIKTRGQQVTLRCSPISGHKSVSWYQQVLGQGPQFIFQYYEKEERGRGNFPDRFSARQFPNYSSELNVNALLLGDSALYLCASEQHSGNTIYFGEGSWLTVV.

The rearrangement uses TRBV6-7 and TRBJ2-7, with 11 bases aligning to TRBD2. TRBV6-7 is identified as an open reading frame with a role that is uncertain. This CDR3 spans 16 amino acids. J lost 2 bases, V lost 5 bases, and 8 bases had no gene match. CDR3 in amino acids: CASSPPTSGITYEQYF. DNA for the CDR3: TGTGCCAGCAGTCCCCCGACTAGCGGGATAACCTACGAGCAGTACTTC.